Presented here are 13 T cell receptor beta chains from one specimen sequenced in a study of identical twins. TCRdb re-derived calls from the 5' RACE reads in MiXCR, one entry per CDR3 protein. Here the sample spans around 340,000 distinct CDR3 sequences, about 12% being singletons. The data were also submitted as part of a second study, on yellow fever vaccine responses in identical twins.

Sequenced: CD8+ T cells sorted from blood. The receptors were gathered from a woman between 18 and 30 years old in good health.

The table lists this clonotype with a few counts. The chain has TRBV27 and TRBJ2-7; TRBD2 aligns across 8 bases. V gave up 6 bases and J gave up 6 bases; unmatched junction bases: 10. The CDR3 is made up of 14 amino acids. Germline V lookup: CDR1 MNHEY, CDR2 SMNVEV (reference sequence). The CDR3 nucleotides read TGTGCCAGCAGGCCCGGGACTAGAAGCCCCGAGCAGTACTTC. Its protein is CASRPGTRSPEQYF.

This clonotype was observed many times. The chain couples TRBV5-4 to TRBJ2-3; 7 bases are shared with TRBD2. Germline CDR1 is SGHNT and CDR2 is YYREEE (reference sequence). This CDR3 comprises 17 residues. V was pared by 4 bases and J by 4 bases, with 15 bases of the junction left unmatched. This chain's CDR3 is CASSAELAIYHSDTQYF. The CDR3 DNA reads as TGTGCCAGCAGCGCGGAACTAGCGATTTACCACTCAGATACGCAGTATTTT.

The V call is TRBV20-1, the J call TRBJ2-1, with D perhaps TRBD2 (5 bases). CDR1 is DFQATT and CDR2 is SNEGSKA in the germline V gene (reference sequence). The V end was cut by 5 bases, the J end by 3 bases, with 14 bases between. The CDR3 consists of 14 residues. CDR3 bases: TGCAGTGCTGCCTCGGAGGTGGGCTACAATGAGCAGTTCTTC. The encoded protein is CSAASEVGYNEQFF.

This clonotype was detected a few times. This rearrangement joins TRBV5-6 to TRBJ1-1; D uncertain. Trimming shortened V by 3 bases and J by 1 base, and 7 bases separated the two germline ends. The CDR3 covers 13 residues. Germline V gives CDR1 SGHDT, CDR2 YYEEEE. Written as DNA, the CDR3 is TGTGCCAGCAGCTGGACGGCGAACACTGAAGCTTTCTTT. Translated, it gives CASSWTANTEAFF.

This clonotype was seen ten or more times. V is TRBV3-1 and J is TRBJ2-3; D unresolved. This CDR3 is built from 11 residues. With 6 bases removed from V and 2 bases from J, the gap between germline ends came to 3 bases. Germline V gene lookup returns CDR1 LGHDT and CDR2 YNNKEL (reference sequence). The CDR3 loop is CASRDTDTQYF. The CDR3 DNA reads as TGTGCCAGCAGGGACACAGATACGCAGTATTTT.

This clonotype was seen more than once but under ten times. In nucleotides, the CDR3 is TGCAGCGTTGAAAGGGCCGGGGGACTCCCCCCCTACGAGCAGTACTTC. This codes for CSVERAGGLPPYEQYF. The chain combines TRBV29-1 with TRBJ2-7, with D possibly TRBD2 on 6 matching bases. In germline, CDR1 is SQVTM, CDR2 ANQGSEA. The CDR3 is 16 amino acids. V lost 2 bases and J 2 bases, leaving 19 bases between the germline ends.

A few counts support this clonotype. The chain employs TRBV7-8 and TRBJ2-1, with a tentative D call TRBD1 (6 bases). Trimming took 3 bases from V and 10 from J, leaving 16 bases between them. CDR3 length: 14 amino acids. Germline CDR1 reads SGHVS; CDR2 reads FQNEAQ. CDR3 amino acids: CASSFGDRRWEQFF. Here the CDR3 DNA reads TGTGCCAGCAGCTTCGGAGACAGGCGATGGGAGCAGTTCTTC.

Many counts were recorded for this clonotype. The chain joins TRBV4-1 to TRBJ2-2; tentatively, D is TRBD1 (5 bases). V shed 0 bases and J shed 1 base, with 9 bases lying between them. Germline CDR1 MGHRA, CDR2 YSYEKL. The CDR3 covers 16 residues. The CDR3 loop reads CASSQEVTGNTGELFF. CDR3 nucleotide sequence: TGCGCCAGCAGCCAAGAGGTTACAGGGAACACCGGGGAGCTGTTTTTT.

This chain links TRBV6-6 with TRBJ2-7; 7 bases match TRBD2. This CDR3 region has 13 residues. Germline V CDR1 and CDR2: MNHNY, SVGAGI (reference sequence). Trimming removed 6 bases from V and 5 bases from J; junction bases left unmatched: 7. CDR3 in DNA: TGTGCCAGCAGCCACGGTGCGGGAGACGAGCAGTACTTC. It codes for CASSHGAGDEQYF.

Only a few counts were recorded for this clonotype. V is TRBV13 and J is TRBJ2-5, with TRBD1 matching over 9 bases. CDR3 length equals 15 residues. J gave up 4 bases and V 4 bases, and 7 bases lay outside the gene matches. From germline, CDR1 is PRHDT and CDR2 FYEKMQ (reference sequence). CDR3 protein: CASSSTRQGGETQYF. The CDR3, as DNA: TGTGCCAGCAGCTCTACTCGACAGGGGGGAGAGACCCAGTACTTC.

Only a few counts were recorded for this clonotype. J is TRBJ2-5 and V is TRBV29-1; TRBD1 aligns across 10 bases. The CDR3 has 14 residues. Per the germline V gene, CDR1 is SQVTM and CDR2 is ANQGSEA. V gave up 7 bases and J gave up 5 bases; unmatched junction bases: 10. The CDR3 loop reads CSAWEGQGMETQYF. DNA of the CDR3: TGCAGCGCCTGGGAGGGACAGGGGATGGAGACCCAGTACTTC.

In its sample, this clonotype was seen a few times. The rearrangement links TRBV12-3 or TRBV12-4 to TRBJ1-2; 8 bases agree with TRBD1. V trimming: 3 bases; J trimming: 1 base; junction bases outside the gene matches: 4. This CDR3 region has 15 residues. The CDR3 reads CASSLSGGHNYGYTF. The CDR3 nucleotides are TGTGCCAGCAGTTTGTCAGGGGGCCATAACTATGGCTACACCTTC.

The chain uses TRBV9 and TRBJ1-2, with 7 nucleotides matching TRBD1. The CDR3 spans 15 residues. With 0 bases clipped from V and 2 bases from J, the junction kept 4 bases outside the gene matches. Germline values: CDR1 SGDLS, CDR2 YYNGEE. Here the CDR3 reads CASSVEGGTNYGYTF. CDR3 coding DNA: TGTGCCAGCAGCGTAGAAGGGGGCACCAACTATGGCTACACCTTC. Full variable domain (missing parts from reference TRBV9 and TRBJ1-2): DSGVTQTPKHLITATGQRVTLRCSPRSGDLSVYWYQQSLDQGLQFLIQYYNGEERAKGNILERFSAQQFPDLHSELNLSSLELGDSALYFCASSVEGGTNYGYTFGSGTRLTVV.